This T cell receptor beta chain appears in the sequencing data of a study of T cells in Graves' hyperthyroidism and ophthalmopathy. Germline lookup yields CDR1 DFQATT and CDR2 SNEGSKA (reference sequence). This CDR3 is 19 amino acids long. Trimming cost V 6 bases and J 1 base; bases outside gene matches: 17. In its sample, this clonotype was seen a few times. Authors of the study amplified TCR beta CDR3 regions from RNA transcripts. With the HTBI primer set, the TCR CDR3 went through a first round of RT-PCR. Each CDR3 protein gets one entry after TCRdb re-called the multiplex PCR reads with MiXCR. This table holds about 590,000 distinct CDR3 sequences, 15% to 17% found once.

Material: blood. The V and J genes are TRBV20-1 and TRBJ2-3, with 12 positions matching TRBD2. The receptor was isolated from a woman aged 25 to 45 with Graves' hyperthyroidism. CDR3 sequence (DNA): TGCAGTGCCACCTCCGGGACTAGCGGGCTAATAGAGGGCACAGATACGCAGTATTTT. It yields the protein CSATSGTSGLIEGTDTQYF.